This TCR beta chain was captured in a study of T-cell memory formation after mild COVID-19. In this sample, this clonotype turned up many times. MiXCR was run by TCRdb on the 5' RACE reads, yielding one entry per CDR3 protein. The table has about 430,000 distinct CDR3 sequences, under 20% seen once. Germline V gene lookup returns CDR1 SQVTM and CDR2 ANQGSEA. This CDR3 has 16 amino acids. V was pared by 5 bases and J by 4 bases, with 16 bases of the junction left unmatched. The clonotype comes from a man younger than 30 who had mild COVID-19 (a few samples of this study predate the infection). Cell type and time point are not known. The rearrangement links TRBV29-1 to TRBJ2-5, with 7 bases matching TRBD1. Specimen: PBMCs or a T cell subset sorted from them (not recorded which). This CDR3 reads CSVWDSSLRRGETQYF. Here the CDR3 DNA reads TGCAGCGTTTGGGACAGTTCCCTTCGCCGGGGAGAGACCCAGTACTTC.